This T cell receptor (beta chain) emerged from a study of blood T cell repertoires in COVID-19. Study as a whole: COVID-19 samples from acute and convalescent phases originated in the United States, Italy and Spain. From T cells, B-cell-depleted T cells, or PBMCs came the material, which was cDNA or gDNA.

TCRdb's table, derived via immunoSEQ multiplex PCR, lists solely in-frame clones and lacks some. The table has 140,000 or so clones, under 90% seen once. This TCR derives from a man aged 65 to 85 who had recovered from COVID-19. What was sequenced was peripheral blood.

The DNA for the CDR3 is TGTGCCAGCAGCTTTCTTACTAGCGCGGGAGATACGCAGTATTTT. It codes for CASSFLTSAGDTQYF. V gene TRBV5-5 combines with J gene TRBJ2-3; 7 nucleotides line up with TRBD2. Looked up from germline, CDR1 is SGHKS and CDR2 is YYEKEE (reference sequence). Trimming took 2 bases from V and 5 from J; bases not matched to a gene: 8. The CDR3 totals 15 residues. The whole variable domain, filled in from reference TRBV5-5 and TRBJ2-3, reads DAGVTQSPTHLIKTRGQQVTLRCSPISGHKSVSWYQQVLGQGPQFIFQYYEKEERGRGNFPDRFSARQFPNYSSELNVNALLLGDSALYLCASSFLTSAGDTQYFGPGTRLTVL.